The T cell receptor beta chain under discussion was sequenced for a study of OX40 agonist ivuxolimab in advanced cancers. Sequencing used immunoSEQ multiplex PCR; TCRdb keeps in-frame clones, though not all of them. The sample has about 60,000 clones, about 85% seen once. The CDR3 covers 13 residues. In germline, CDR1 is SGHRS, CDR2 YFSETQ. Trimming pared 4 bases from V and 7 bases from J, leaving 14 bases between. This sequence joins TRBV5-1 and TRBJ1-1; D is ambiguous. The starting material was CD4+ or CD8+ T cells sorted from blood, obtained in a trial of the OX40 agonist ivuxolimab. This receptor was taken from an adult with an advanced solid tumor such as melanoma, head and neck, liver or kidney cancer. CDR3 nucleotides: TGCGCCAGCAGCGAGGGAGGGTTAGATGAAGCTTTCTTT. Its translation: CASSEGGLDEAFF.